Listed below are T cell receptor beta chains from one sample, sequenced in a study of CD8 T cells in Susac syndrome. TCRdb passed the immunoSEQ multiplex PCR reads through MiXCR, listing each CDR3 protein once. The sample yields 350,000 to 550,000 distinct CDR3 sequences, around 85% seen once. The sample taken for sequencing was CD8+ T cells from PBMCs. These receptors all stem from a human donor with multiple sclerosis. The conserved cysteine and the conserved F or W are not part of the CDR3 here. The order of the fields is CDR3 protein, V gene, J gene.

cdr3_aa: ASSQDPRGSGGLDTQY
v_call: TRBV4-1
j_call: TRBJ2-3

cdr3_aa: ASSSYSGVGY
v_call: TRBV6-1
j_call: TRBJ2-7

cdr3_aa: ASTLPGNNEQF
v_call: TRBV27
j_call: TRBJ2-1

cdr3_aa: ASSPASGYKNEQF
v_call: TRBV7-9
j_call: TRBJ2-1

cdr3_aa: ASSRVQNTGELF
v_call: TRBV4-1
j_call: TRBJ2-2

cdr3_aa: ASSLDSISTDTQY
v_call: TRBV27
j_call: TRBJ2-3

cdr3_aa: ASSETGGTYEQY
v_call: TRBV2
j_call: TRBJ2-7

cdr3_aa: ASGGDFPSEKLF
v_call: TRBV5-1
j_call: TRBJ1-4

cdr3_aa: ASRAGAGLREQY
v_call: TRBV7-9
j_call: TRBJ2-7

cdr3_aa: ASSLWAEREGMNTGELF
v_call: TRBV28
j_call: TRBJ2-2

cdr3_aa: ASSFGQTNQPQH
v_call: TRBV27
j_call: TRBJ1-5

cdr3_aa: ASSAAPLYGYT
v_call: TRBV9
j_call: TRBJ1-2

cdr3_aa: SVVNGDDSYEQY
v_call: TRBV29-1
j_call: TRBJ2-7

cdr3_aa: ASSSSGQVNTGELF
v_call: TRBV5-5
j_call: TRBJ2-2

cdr3_aa: ASSLVQQETQY
v_call: TRBV5-6
j_call: TRBJ2-5

cdr3_aa: ASSQEGDTQY
v_call: TRBV4-1
j_call: TRBJ2-3

cdr3_aa: ASSEEEGQGVHEQF
v_call: TRBV25-1
j_call: TRBJ2-1

cdr3_aa: ATKGQGSYEQY
v_call: TRBV15
j_call: TRBJ2-7

cdr3_aa: ASSYASAGELF
v_call: TRBV19
j_call: TRBJ2-2

cdr3_aa: ASSYLATSSDEQF
v_call: TRBV18
j_call: TRBJ2-1

cdr3_aa: ASSHTGVEEHIQY
v_call: TRBV3-1
j_call: TRBJ2-4

cdr3_aa: ASSYSTSGGNTDTQY
v_call: TRBV6-5
j_call: TRBJ2-3

cdr3_aa: AYRDGLYEQY
v_call: TRBV30
j_call: TRBJ2-7

cdr3_aa: ASSSSGIREHYMNTEAF
v_call: TRBV7-9
j_call: TRBJ1-1

cdr3_aa: ASSLSTHHEQY
v_call: TRBV27
j_call: TRBJ2-7

cdr3_aa: ASSFSRVHGYT
v_call: TRBV27
j_call: TRBJ1-2

cdr3_aa: ASSLEDRSYPDTEAF
v_call: TRBV12-3/TRBV12-4
j_call: TRBJ1-1

cdr3_aa: ASSPVPTGVNTEAF
v_call: TRBV27
j_call: TRBJ1-1

cdr3_aa: ASSSFAGRSYEQY
v_call: TRBV11-2
j_call: TRBJ2-7

cdr3_aa: ASSLVDHPGILTEAF
v_call: TRBV7-4
j_call: TRBJ1-1

cdr3_aa: ASSSPGLAGVGYNEQF
v_call: TRBV12-3/TRBV12-4
j_call: TRBJ2-1

cdr3_aa: ASSQAGSDGELF
v_call: TRBV4-1
j_call: TRBJ2-2

cdr3_aa: AWATTSREQF
v_call: TRBV30
j_call: TRBJ2-1

cdr3_aa: ASSYSTPGQGNEQY
v_call: TRBV6-5
j_call: TRBJ2-7

cdr3_aa: ASRGQGWTEAF
v_call: TRBV6-5
j_call: TRBJ1-1

cdr3_aa: ASSPNPGRSYEQY
v_call: TRBV27
j_call: TRBJ2-7

cdr3_aa: ASSLVGTGEEKLF
v_call: TRBV7-9
j_call: TRBJ1-4

cdr3_aa: ATSREGWGNTEAF
v_call: TRBV15
j_call: TRBJ1-1

cdr3_aa: ASSLGRRSYGYT
v_call: TRBV7-6
j_call: TRBJ1-2

cdr3_aa: ATSRGATEMNTEAF
v_call: TRBV15
j_call: TRBJ1-1

cdr3_aa: ASSYGHEQY
v_call: TRBV6-5
j_call: TRBJ2-7

cdr3_aa: ASKPGTLEAF
v_call: TRBV2
j_call: TRBJ1-1

cdr3_aa: AWSPGQGAGEQY
v_call: TRBV30
j_call: TRBJ2-7

cdr3_aa: AWSHTGELF
v_call: TRBV30
j_call: TRBJ2-2

cdr3_aa: ASSPSGFSTNEKLF
v_call: TRBV19
j_call: TRBJ1-4

cdr3_aa: ASSDSYNSPLH
v_call: TRBV27
j_call: TRBJ1-6

cdr3_aa: ATRDRWTEAF
v_call: TRBV28
j_call: TRBJ1-1

cdr3_aa: ASSPPPGETGPTGGYT
v_call: TRBV5-1
j_call: TRBJ1-2

cdr3_aa: ASSPIGVLNTEAF
v_call: TRBV12-3/TRBV12-4
j_call: TRBJ1-1

cdr3_aa: ASSWERTEAF
v_call: TRBV18
j_call: TRBJ1-1

cdr3_aa: ASSLGELNEQF
v_call: TRBV5-1
j_call: TRBJ2-1

cdr3_aa: ASSLGQAHNEQF
v_call: TRBV7-6
j_call: TRBJ2-1

cdr3_aa: ASLGLAGGGPGDEQF
v_call: TRBV19
j_call: TRBJ2-1